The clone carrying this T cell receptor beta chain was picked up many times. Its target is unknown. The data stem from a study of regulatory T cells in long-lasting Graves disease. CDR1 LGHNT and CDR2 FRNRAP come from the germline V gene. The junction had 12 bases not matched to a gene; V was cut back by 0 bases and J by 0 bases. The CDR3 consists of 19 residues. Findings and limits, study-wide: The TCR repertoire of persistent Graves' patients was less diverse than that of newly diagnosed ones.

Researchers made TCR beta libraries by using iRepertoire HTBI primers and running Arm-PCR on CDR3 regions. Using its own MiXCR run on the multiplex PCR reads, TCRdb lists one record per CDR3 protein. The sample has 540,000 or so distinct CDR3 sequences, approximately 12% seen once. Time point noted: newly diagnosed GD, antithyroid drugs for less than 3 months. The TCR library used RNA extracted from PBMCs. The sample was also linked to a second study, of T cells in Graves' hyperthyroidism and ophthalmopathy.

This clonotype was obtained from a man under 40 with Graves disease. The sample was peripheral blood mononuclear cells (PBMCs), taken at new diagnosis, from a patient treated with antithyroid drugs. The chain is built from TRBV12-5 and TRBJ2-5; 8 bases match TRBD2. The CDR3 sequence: CASGLVLSSASGYQETQYF. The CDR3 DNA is TGTGCTAGTGGTTTGGTACTAAGTAGCGCTAGCGGGTACCAAGAGACCCAGTACTTC.